This record covers a single T cell receptor beta chain. This specimen belongs to a study of early T cells in non-severe SARS-CoV-2 infection. In TCRdb, the 5' RACE reads were re-called with MiXCR into one record per CDR3 protein. The repertoire holds tens of thousands of distinct CDR3 sequences, with about 14% as singletons. Germline V gives CDR1 SGHRS, CDR2 YFSETQ. The CDR3 loop spans 15 amino acids. V shed 4 bases, J shed 3 bases, and the junction held 6 bases outside the gene matches. The J gene is TRBJ2-5, the V gene TRBV5-1; 10 bases are shared with TRBD2. The sequence came from an adult who was a healthcare worker with PCR-confirmed SARS-CoV-2 infection or an uninfected control (not recorded which). Specimen: whole blood, collected at baseline. CDR3 sequence reads: CASSPPLAGEETQYF. As DNA, the CDR3 is TGCGCCAGCAGCCCCCCCCTAGCGGGAGAAGAGACCCAGTACTTC.